This T cell receptor beta chain came from a study of immune heterogeneity within non-small cell lung tumors. The study's findings and limits: Each patient's tumor sites shared recurring identical dominant CDR3 beta clonotypes, and individual sites also carried their own high-frequency clones. Local T-cell clonality tracked local tumor mutational burden, showing a moderate yet significant relationship (R about 0.34). Largely different high-frequency T-cell receptor beta clonotypes were found between individual patients.

In a multiplex PCR, 32 V and 13 J primers amplified TCR beta CDR3. TCRdb analysed the multiplex PCR reads with MiXCR anew, one entry per CDR3 protein. The table lists about 1,200 distinct CDR3 sequences, approximately 49% of them singletons. The starting template was genomic DNA from bulk tumor, about 600 ng per sample. Biopsy collection occurred during surgery, with several far-apart biopsies per primary tumor. Patients went through curative surgery, and their non-small cell lung cancer was untreated and newly diagnosed. This CDR3 has 15 amino acids. V was pared by 1 base and J by 0 bases, with 7 bases between. Germline CDR1 MDHEN, CDR2 SYDVKM. Notes on this clonotype: No antigen is known for it.

J is TRBJ1-5 and V is TRBV28; unclear D gene. The sequence was obtained from a man in his sixties with non-small cell lung cancer. Sample: lung tumor tissue. DNA for the CDR3: TGTGCCAGCAGTTTATTGGGAAGTAGCAATCAGCCCCAGCATTTT. Its translation: CASSLLGSSNQPQHF.